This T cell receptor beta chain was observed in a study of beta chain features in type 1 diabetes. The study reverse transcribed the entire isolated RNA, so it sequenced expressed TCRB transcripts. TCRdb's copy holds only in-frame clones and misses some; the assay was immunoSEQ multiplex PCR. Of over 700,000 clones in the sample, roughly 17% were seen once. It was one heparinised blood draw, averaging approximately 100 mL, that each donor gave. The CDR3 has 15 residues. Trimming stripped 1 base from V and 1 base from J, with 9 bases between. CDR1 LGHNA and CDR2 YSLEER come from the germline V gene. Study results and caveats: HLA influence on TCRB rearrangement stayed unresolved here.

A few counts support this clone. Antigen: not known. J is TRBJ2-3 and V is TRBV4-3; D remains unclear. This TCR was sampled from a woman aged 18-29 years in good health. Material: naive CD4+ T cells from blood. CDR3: CASSQGSYGTDTQYF. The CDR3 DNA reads TGCGCCAGCAGCCAAGGAAGCTACGGCACAGATACGCAGTATTTT.